This T cell receptor beta chain was documented in a study of blood T cells in healthy people across ages (dated by TCRdb to about 2015). Study-level background: Template switching captured roughly one uniquely barcoded TCR beta cDNA molecule per two T cells in model experiments. Using deep sequencing normalized with unique cDNA molecular identifiers, the study measured how TCR beta repertoire diversity changes with age. The donors were divided into four age groups: young (average around 15 years), middle-aged (approximately 42), aged (roughly 60) and long-lived (roughly 86). Using the same blood draw, the study looked at two additional independent replicas of 1 million unique cDNA reads for two donors, one aged 18 to 29 and the other aged 80 or older. Donors of different ages were randomly distributed across sequencing lanes to avoid experimental bias. Summary of the overall study and its limitations: Estimates of total diversity based on one million sequenced T cells were regarded as lower bounds and as underestimates. Conclusive comparison of naive and antigen-experienced compartments was prevented by the profiling of bulk unsorted PBMCs. Observed TCR beta diversity correlated strongly with the percentage of naive T cells measured by flow cytometry. Observed TCR beta diversity per million T cells fell roughly linearly with age, and a significant reduction was already apparent by age around 44. Compared with the aged group, the long-lived group had more naive CD4+ T cells, fewer expanded clones and increased TCR diversity, suggesting age selection. Because the CMV infection status of the donors was unknown, age-related changes in expanded clonotypes may potentially have been confounded.

The method behind the library was 5' RACE. The instrument given in TCRdb is Illumina HiSeq 2500. A second PCR of about 7 to 12 cycles was run with a J-beta primer mix and a sample-barcoded 5' primer. A template-switch 5' adaptor carrying 12 random nucleotides introduced a unique molecular identifier onto each TCR beta cDNA molecule. Each sample yielded at least 3 million CDR3-containing paired-end reads. First-strand cDNA was synthesized from all RNA with the Mint cDNA synthesis kit, primed by a TRBC-specific oligonucleotide. All cDNA was treated with uracil-DNA glycosylase and then went through a first 18-cycle PCR with the universal primers M1SS and BC2_uni_R. Turning to the authors' computational methods: For normalization, 1 million high-quality reads, each with a distinct molecular identifier, were randomly selected from each sample. Reads with shared molecular identifiers were discarded instead of being binned into consensus sequences. MiTCR, run with a Q25 quality threshold and the strictest error-elimination algorithm, handled CDR3 identification, clonotype clustering and error correction. Lower-bound total TCR beta diversity was estimated with a nonparametric unseen species model using Euler transformation. The public reads were quality trimmed at Q25 with fastp and then assembled into clones with MiXCR by TCRdb, keeping productive beta chains. Here each entry gathers all rows of one CDR3 protein and keeps the most common genes and DNA. TCRdb, not the authors, supplied the V and J calls. For this sample the table gives approximately 600,000 distinct CDR3 sequences, of which 45% to 65% were detected only once. The ten most abundant clones make up over 30% of the sample.

As concerns this clonotype: Which antigen it targets is not known. No much larger clonotype is one base removed from it; base qualities were not supplied.

The donors were under 40 Caucasian individuals from Russia, aged 6 to 90 years, who were systemically healthy. Each donor gave 8.5 to 10 milliliters of peripheral blood, collected into EDTA-treated Vacutainer tubes. PBMCs were isolated by Ficoll-Paque density-gradient centrifugation, with at least 6 million obtained per sample. Total RNA was extracted from PBMCs with Trizol reagent, with at least 6 micrograms obtained per sample. For every donor, an aliquot of PBMCs went through flow cytometry to measure the percentages of naive CD45RAhigh/CD27high T cells. Deletion took 5 bases off V and 10 bases off J, with a span of 18 bases between the germline ends. Including cysteine and phenylalanine, the CDR3 has 14 amino acids. CDR3 DNA is the only sequence kept; it has 42 bases, read in frame from the first base. CDR1 and CDR2 (SGHTA, FQGNSA) derive from the germline V gene.

The receptor comes from a man aged 55-75 years in good health. The sequenced sample was blood. The sequence joins TRBV7-2 to TRBJ2-1; perhaps TRBD2 is the D gene, with 6 bases matching. The DNA sequence follows: TGTGCCAGCAGCCGTCCCCCTGGCGGGGCAGAGCAGTTCTTC. Translated, this is CASSRPPGGAEQFF.